This entry features one TCR beta chain sequence. Its specificity is not known. As for time point: newly diagnosed GD, antithyroid drugs for less than 3 months. The TCR library used RNA extracted from PBMCs. Graves' disease diagnoses used American Thyroid Association guidelines. The sample is drawn from a study of regulatory T cells in long-lasting Graves disease. As for the study in general: Freshly diagnosed Graves' patients had used antithyroid drugs for under 3 months. Whole-study results and caveats: With a small sample size, accuracy may have been reduced.

Arm-PCR of CDR3 regions and iRepertoire HTBI primers were used to build TCR beta libraries. Each CDR3 protein gets one entry after TCRdb re-called the multiplex PCR reads with MiXCR. This table has approximately 400,000 distinct CDR3 sequences, roughly a sixth appearing once. The starting material was peripheral blood mononuclear cells (PBMCs), obtained at new diagnosis, from a patient treated with antithyroid drugs. The receptor's source is a female donor with Graves disease.

This chain's CDR3 is CASTVRPSYNEQFF. The CDR3 DNA follows: TGTGCCAGCACCGTGAGGCCGTCCTACAATGAGCAGTTCTTC. The rearrangement links TRBV12-3 or TRBV12-4 to TRBJ2-1; D is unresolved. The CDR3 runs 14 residues. V shed 7 bases and J shed 1 base, with 11 bases lying between them.